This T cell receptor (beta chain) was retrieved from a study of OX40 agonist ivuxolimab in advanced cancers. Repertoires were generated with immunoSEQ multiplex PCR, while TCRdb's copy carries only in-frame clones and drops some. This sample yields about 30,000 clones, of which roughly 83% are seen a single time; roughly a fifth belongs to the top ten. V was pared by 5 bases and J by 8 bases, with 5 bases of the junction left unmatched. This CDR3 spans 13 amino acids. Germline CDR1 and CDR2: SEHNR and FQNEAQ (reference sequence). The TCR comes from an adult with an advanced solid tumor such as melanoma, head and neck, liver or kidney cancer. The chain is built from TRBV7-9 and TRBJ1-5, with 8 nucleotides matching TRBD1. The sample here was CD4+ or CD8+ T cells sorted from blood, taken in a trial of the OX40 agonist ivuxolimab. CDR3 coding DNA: TGTGCCAGCAGCGCAGCAGGGGGCAAGCCCCAGCATTTT. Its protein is CASSAAGGKPQHF.